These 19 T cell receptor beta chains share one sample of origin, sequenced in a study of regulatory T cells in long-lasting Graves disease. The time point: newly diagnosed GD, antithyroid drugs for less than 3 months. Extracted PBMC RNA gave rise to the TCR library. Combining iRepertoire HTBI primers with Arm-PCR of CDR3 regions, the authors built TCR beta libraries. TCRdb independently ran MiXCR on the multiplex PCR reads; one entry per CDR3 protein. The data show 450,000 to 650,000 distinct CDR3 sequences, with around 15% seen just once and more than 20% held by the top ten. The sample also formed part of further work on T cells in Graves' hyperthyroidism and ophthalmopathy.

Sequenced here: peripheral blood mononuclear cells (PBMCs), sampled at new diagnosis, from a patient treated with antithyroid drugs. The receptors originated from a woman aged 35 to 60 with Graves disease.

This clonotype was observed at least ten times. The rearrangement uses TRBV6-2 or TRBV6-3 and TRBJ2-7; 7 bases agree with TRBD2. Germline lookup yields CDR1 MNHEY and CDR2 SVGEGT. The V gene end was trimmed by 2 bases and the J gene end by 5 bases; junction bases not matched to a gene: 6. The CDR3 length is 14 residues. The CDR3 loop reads CASSYERGGHEQYF. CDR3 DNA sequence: TGTGCCAGCAGTTACGAGCGGGGTGGGCACGAGCAGTACTTC.

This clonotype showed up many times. CDR3 residues: CASSYWARADTQYF. The CDR3 nucleotides read TGTGCCAGCAGTTATTGGGCAAGGGCAGATACGCAGTATTTT. The chain carries TRBV28 and TRBJ2-3; no definite D call. The germline V and J ends were trimmed by 4 bases and 4 bases, with 12 bases remaining between them. Germline CDR1 reads MDHEN; CDR2 reads SYDVKM. There are 14 residues in the CDR3.

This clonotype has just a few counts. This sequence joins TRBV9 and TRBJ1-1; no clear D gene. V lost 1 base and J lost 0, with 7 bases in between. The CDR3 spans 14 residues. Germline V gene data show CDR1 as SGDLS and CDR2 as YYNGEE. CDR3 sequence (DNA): TGTGCCAGCAGCGTAAACCAAATGAACACTGAAGCTTTCTTT. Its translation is CASSVNQMNTEAFF.

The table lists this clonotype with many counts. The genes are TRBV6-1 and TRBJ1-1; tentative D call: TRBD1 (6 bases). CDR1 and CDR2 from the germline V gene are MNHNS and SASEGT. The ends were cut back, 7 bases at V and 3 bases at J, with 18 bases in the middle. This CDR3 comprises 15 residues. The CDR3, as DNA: TGTGCCAGCATCCGACAAACAGGGTCGGACACTGAAGCTTTCTTT. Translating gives CASIRQTGSDTEAFF.

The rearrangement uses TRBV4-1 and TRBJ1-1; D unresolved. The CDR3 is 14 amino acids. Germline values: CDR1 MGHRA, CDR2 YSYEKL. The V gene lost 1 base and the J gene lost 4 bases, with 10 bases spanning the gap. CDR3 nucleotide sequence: TGCGCCAGCAGCCAAGTTGCCTTGGGCACTGAAGCTTTCTTT. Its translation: CASSQVALGTEAFF.

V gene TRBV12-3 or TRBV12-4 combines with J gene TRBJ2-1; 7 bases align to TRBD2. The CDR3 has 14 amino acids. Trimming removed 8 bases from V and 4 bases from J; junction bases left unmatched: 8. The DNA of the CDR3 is TGTGCCAGCTCTGCCCAGCGGGGTTACAATGAGCAGTTCTTC. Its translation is CASSAQRGYNEQFF.

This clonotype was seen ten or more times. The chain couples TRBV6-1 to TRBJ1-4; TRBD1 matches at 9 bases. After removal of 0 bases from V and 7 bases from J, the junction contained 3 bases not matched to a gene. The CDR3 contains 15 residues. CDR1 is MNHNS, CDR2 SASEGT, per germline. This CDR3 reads CASSEAYRGPEKLFF. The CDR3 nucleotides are TGTGCCAGCAGTGAAGCGTACAGGGGGCCTGAAAAACTGTTTTTT.

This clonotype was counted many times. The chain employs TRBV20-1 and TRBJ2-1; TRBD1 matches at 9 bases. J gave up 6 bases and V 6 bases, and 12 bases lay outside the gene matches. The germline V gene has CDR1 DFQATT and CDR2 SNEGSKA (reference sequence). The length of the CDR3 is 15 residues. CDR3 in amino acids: CSAPKGQGNFNEQFF. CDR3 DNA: TGCAGTGCCCCCAAGGGACAGGGTAATTTCAATGAGCAGTTCTTC.

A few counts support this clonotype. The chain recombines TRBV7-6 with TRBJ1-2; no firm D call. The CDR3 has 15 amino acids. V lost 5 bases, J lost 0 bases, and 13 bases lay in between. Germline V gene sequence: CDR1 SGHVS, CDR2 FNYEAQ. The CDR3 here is CASSPLYGANYGYTF. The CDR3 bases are TGTGCCAGCAGCCCCCTTTACGGGGCTAACTATGGCTACACCTTC.

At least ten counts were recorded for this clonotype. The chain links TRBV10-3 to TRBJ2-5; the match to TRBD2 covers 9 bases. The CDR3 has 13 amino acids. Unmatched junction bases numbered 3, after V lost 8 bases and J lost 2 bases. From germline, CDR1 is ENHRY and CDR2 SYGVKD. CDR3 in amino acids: CAIGGGDQETQYF. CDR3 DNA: TGTGCCATCGGCGGGGGGGATCAAGAGACCCAGTACTTC.

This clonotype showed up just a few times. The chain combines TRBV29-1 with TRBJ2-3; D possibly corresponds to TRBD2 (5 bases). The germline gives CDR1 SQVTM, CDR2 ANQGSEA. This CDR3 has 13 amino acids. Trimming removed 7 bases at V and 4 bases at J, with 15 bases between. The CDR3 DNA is TGCAGCGACGAGTTCCAGGAGGCAGATACGCAGTATTTT. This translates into CSDEFQEADTQYF.

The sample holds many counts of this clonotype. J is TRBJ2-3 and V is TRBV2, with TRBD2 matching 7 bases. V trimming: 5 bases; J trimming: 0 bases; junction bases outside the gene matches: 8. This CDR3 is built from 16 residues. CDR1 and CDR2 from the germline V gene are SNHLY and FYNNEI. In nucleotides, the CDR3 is TGTGCCAGCAGTAGACGGGGGGACGAGAGCACAGATACGCAGTATTTT. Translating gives CASSRRGDESTDTQYF.

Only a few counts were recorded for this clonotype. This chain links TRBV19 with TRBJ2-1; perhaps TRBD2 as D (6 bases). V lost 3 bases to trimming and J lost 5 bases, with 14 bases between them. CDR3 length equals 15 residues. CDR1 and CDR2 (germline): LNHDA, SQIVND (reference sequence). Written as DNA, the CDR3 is TGTGCCAGTAGTATTGGGGGGTCGATGAACAATGAGCAGTTCTTC. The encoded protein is CASSIGGSMNNEQFF. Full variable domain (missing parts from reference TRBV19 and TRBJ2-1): DGGITQSPKYLFRKEGQNVTLSCEQNLNHDAMYWYRQDPGQGLRLIYYSQIVNDFQKGDIAEGYSVSREKKESFPLTVTSAQKNPTAFYLCASSIGGSMNNEQFFGPGTRLTVL.

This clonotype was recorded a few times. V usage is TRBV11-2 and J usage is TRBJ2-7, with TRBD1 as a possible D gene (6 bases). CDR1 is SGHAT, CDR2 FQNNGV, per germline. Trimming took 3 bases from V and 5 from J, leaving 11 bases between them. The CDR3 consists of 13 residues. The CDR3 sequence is CASSFYDRNEQYF. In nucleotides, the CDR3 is TGTGCCAGCAGCTTTTACGACAGGAACGAGCAGTACTTC.

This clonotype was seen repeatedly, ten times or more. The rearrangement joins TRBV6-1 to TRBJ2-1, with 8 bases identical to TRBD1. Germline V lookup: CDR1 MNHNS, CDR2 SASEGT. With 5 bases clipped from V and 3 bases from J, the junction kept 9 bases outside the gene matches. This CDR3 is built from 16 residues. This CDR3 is CASSRLGQGHYNEQFF. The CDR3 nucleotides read TGTGCCAGCAGTCGCCTCGGACAGGGCCACTACAATGAGCAGTTCTTC.

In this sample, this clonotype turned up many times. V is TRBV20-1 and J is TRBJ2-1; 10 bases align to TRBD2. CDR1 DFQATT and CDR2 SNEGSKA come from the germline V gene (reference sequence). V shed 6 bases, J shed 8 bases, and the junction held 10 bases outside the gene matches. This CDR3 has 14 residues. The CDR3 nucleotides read TGCAGTGCCAAACCGGGACTAGCGATCGATGAGCAGTTCTTC. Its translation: CSAKPGLAIDEQFF.

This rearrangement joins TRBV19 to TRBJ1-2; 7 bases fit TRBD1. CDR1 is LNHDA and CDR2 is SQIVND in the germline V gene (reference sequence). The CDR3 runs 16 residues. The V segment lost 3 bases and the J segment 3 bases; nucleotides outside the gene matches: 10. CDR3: CASSIRTGLSDYGYTF. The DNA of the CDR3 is TGTGCCAGTAGTATTCGGACAGGTTTATCCGACTATGGCTACACCTTC. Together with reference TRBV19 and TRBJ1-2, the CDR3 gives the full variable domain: DGGITQSPKYLFRKEGQNVTLSCEQNLNHDAMYWYRQDPGQGLRLIYYSQIVNDFQKGDIAEGYSVSREKKESFPLTVTSAQKNPTAFYLCASSIRTGLSDYGYTFGSGTRLTVV.

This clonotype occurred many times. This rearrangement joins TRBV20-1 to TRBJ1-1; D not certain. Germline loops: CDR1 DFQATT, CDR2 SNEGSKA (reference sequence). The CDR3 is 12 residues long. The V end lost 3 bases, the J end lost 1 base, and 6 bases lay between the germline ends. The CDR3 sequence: CSASRSNTEAFF. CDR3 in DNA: TGCAGTGCTAGTCGGTCGAACACTGAAGCTTTCTTT.

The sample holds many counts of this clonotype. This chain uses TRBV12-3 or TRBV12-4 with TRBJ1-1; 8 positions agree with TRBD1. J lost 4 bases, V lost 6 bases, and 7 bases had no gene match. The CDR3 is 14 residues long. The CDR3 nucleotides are TGTGCCAGCAGAACAGCAGGGGGCGCCACTGAAGCTTTCTTT. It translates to CASRTAGGATEAFF.